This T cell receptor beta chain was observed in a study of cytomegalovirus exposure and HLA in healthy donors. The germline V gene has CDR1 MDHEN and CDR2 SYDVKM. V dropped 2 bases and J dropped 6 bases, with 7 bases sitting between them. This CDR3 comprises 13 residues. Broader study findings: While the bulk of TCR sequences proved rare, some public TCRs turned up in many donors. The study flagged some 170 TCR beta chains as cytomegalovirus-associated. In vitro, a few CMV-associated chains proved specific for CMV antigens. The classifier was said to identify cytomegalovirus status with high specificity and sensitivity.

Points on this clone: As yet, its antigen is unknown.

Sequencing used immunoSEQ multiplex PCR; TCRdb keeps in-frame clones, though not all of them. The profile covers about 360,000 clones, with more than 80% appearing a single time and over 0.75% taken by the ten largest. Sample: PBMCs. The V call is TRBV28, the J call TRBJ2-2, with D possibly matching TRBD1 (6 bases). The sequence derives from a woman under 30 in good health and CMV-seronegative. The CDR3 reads CASSLNRAGELFF. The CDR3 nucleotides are TGTGCCAGCAGTTTAAACAGGGCCGGGGAGCTGTTTTTT.